This is a list of T cell receptor beta chains from one sample in a study of CD4 T cells in relation to SARS-CoV-2 and coronaviruses. The assay was immunoSEQ multiplex PCR, and TCRdb's table has in-frame clones only and misses some. The sample holds about 65,000 clones; 85% to 90% are singletons and the top ten take around 1.5%. Sequencing used memory CD4+ T cells from PBMCs. The source of these receptors is a human donor in good health. Each CDR3 is given with its conserved first and last residue. Fields, in order: J gene, D gene, clone size, V gene, CDR3 DNA, CDR3 protein. D genes are given only for firm matches. The size entry is marked missing in some rows and otherwise reads once, few, many or a size class.

TRBJ2-3 | NA | NA | TRBV23-1 | TGCGCCAGCAGTCATTGGGAGAGCACAGATACGCAGTATTTT | CASSHWESTDTQYF
TRBJ2-1 | NA | NA | TRBV2 | TGTGGTACGGCGGATTACAATGAGCAGTTCTTC | CGTADYNEQFF
TRBJ1-2 | NA | NA | TRBV28 | TGTGCCAGCAGTTTACGGGAGGATCCTGGCTACACCTTC | CASSLREDPGYTF
TRBJ2-1 | TRBD2 | once | TRBV3-1/TRBV3-2 | TGTGCCAGCAGCCAGGGGACTAGCGGGGAGCTGTTCTTC | CASSQGTSGELFF
TRBJ2-7 | NA | few | TRBV5-3 | TGTGCCAGAAGCTGGAAAGAGGCGGAATGGGAAGGCGAGCAGTACTTC | CARSWKEAEWEGEQYF
TRBJ1-1 | NA | NA | TRBV27 | TGTGCCAGCAGTTCCGGACTGAACACTGAAGCTTTCTTT | CASSSGLNTEAFF
TRBJ1-3 | NA | NA | TRBV2 | TGTGCCAGCAGCCCCCATTGGGGAAACACCATATATTTT | CASSPHWGNTIYF
TRBJ1-2 | NA | NA | TRBV7-8 | TGTGCCAGCAGCTTCATCTCTACGGGAAACTATGGCTACACCTTC | CASSFISTGNYGYTF
TRBJ2-7 | NA | NA | TRBV5-6 | TGTGCCAGCAGTTTCGACACAGGTAACTCCTACGAGCAGTACTTC | CASSFDTGNSYEQYF
TRBJ2-5 | NA | NA | TRBV7-6 | TGTGCCAGCAGCCCAGAGGGGGAAGGGGAGACCCAGTACTTC | CASSPEGEGETQYF
TRBJ2-2 | NA | NA | TRBV7-3 | TGTGCCAGCAGCCCATCGGCCGAGGGCGCATTAAGGGCCGGGGAGCTGTTTTTT | CASSPSAEGALRAGELFF
TRBJ1-2 | NA | NA | TRBV24-1 | TGTGCCACCAGTGATACACGGACAGTGACCGGCTACACCTTC | CATSDTRTVTGYTF
TRBJ2-1 | NA | NA | TRBV4-1 | TGCGCCAGCAGCCAAGCAGGAGGCCTCCGCTCCTACAATGAGCAGTTCTTC | CASSQAGGLRSYNEQFF
TRBJ2-2 | NA | few | TRBV7-2 | TGTGCCAGCAGTTTACAGGGTGGGGTCGGGGAGCTGTTTTTT | CASSLQGGVGELFF
TRBJ2-5 | NA | NA | TRBV7-3 | TGTGCCAGCAGCTCTGGACCCCAAGAGACCCAGTACTTC | CASSSGPQETQYF
TRBJ2-5 | TRBD2 | once | TRBV19 | TGTGCCAGTAGTCCTCCTGCGAAAACTAGCGAGCTGGGGGAGACCCAGTACTTC | CASSPPAKTSELGETQYF
TRBJ2-5 | NA | NA | TRBV18 | TGTGCCAGCTCACCATACGGGGGTCGAGAGACCCAGTACTTC | CASSPYGGRETQYF
TRBJ2-5 | NA | NA | TRBV15 | TGTGCCACCAGCAGGACTAGGCCTGGAGAGACCCAGTACTTC | CATSRTRPGETQYF
TRBJ2-7 | TRBD2 | NA | TRBV30 | TGTGCCTGGAGAGGAGAGGGCCAGCGGGGGGGCTTCAACGAGCAGTACTTC | CAWRGEGQRGGFNEQYF
TRBJ2-1 | NA | once | TRBV7-3 | TGTGCCAGCAGCCCAGGTCCCTCCTACAATGAGCAGTTCTTC | CASSPGPSYNEQFF
TRBJ1-3 | NA | NA | TRBV9 | TGTGCCAGCAGCACAGGTCTCTCTGGAAACACCATATATTTT | CASSTGLSGNTIYF
TRBJ2-2 | NA | NA | TRBV5-4 | TGTGCCAGCAGCTTGCGCGTAAGGGGCACCGGGGAGCTGTTTTTT | CASSLRVRGTGELFF
TRBJ2-3 | TRBD2 | NA | TRBV7-9 | TGTGCCAGCAGCTTACCCCCAACTAGCGCCACAGATACGCAGTATTTT | CASSLPPTSATDTQYF
TRBJ2-2 | NA | NA | TRBV5-1 | TGCGCCAGCAGCTTGGGGGCGACGAACACCGGGGAGCTGTTTTTT | CASSLGATNTGELFF
TRBJ2-5 | TRBD2 | NA | TRBV18 | TGTGCCAGCTCACCAATGACTAGCGGAACGGAAGAGACCCAGTACTTC | CASSPMTSGTEETQYF
TRBJ1-5 | NA | NA | TRBV6-5 | TGTGCCAGCAGTTACTCACAGGGAGCAGGCCAGCCCCAGCATTTT | CASSYSQGAGQPQHF
TRBJ1-6 | NA | NA | TRBV5-6 | TGTGCCAGCAGCGCCGGGACCGGCGGTCGCTCACCCCTCCACTTT | CASSAGTGGRSPLHF
TRBJ1-2 | NA | NA | TRBV2 | TGTGCCAGCAAGCCGACGACCTATGGCTACACCTTC | CASKPTTYGYTF
TRBJ2-3 | TRBD2 | NA | TRBV19 | TGTGCCAGTAGGACTAGCGGGGGTGGTCCAGATACGCAGTATTTT | CASRTSGGGPDTQYF
TRBJ2-1 | TRBD2 | NA | TRBV7-8 | TGTGCCAGCAGCATTCAGACTAGCGGGAGTACCGATGAGCAGTTCTTC | CASSIQTSGSTDEQFF
TRBJ2-5 | NA | once | TRBV11-2 | TGTGCCAGCAGCTCCCTGGGGACAATAGGAGAGACCCAGTACTTC | CASSSLGTIGETQYF
TRBJ1-3 | NA | once | TRBV28 | TGTGCCAGCAGTTTTCGTTTGGGGTCTGGGTGGCACACCATATATTTT | CASSFRLGSGWHTIYF
TRBJ2-3 | NA | NA | TRBV3-1/TRBV3-2 | TGTGCCAGAGGGGTAAAGGGGTCTAGCACAGATACGCAGTATTTT | CARGVKGSSTDTQYF
TRBJ2-3 | TRBD1 | NA | TRBV28 | TGTGCCAGCAGTCCCTGGACAGGGGGTAGCACAGATACGCAGTATTTT | CASSPWTGGSTDTQYF
TRBJ2-7 | TRBD2 | NA | TRBV7-3 | TGTGCCAGCAGCGGGATGACTAGCGCACCAGCCGAGCAGTACTTC | CASSGMTSAPAEQYF
TRBJ2-1 | NA | NA | TRBV9 | TGTGCCAGCAGCGTTACAGGGAGCTCCTACAATGAGCAGTTCTTC | CASSVTGSSYNEQFF
TRBJ1-1 | TRBD1 | NA | TRBV18 | TGTGCCAGCTCACCATGGGGACAGGTGATGTCTGAAGCTTTCTTT | CASSPWGQVMSEAFF
TRBJ2-7 | TRBD2 | NA | TRBV10-3 | TGTGCCATCAGACCCAGCGGGAGGGACGACTACGAGCAGTACTTC | CAIRPSGRDDYEQYF
TRBJ1-2 | TRBD1 | NA | TRBV6-2/TRBV6-3 | TGTGCCAGCAGCCGGAGACAGGGCACGGACTATGGCTACACCTTC | CASSRRQGTDYGYTF
TRBJ2-1 | NA | NA | TRBV7-8 | TGTGCCAGCAGCCTCTCGGCGGGCTCCTACAATGAGCAGTTCTTC | CASSLSAGSYNEQFF
TRBJ2-7 | TRBD1 | NA | TRBV5-1 | TGCGCCAGCAGTTTAGACAGGGGCGCTTCGTGGAGCTCCTACGAGCAGTACTTC | CASSLDRGASWSSYEQYF
TRBJ2-3 | TRBD2 | NA | TRBV28 | TGTGCCAGCAGTCTCTCTAGCGGGGGGGCCTCAAATACGCAGTATTTT | CASSLSSGGASNTQYF
TRBJ2-7 | TRBD1 | NA | TRBV28 | TGTGCCAGCAGGGTGACAGGGTTCGAGCAGTACTTC | CASRVTGFEQYF
TRBJ2-3 | NA | NA | TRBV19 | TGTGCCAGTGAAAGGGGGGGGGCAGATACGCAGTATTTT | CASERGGADTQYF
TRBJ1-6 | NA | NA | TRBV27 | TGTGCCAGCAGTTTCTCGGGGGGGGGTTTCTATAATTCACCCCTCCACTTT | CASSFSGGGFYNSPLHF
TRBJ2-7 | NA | NA | TRBV2 | TGTGCCAGCAGTGAAGCGCTATACTACGAGCAGCACTTC | CASSEALYYEQHF
TRBJ1-2 | NA | NA | TRBV18 | TGTGCCAGCTCACCGACGGATGGCTACACCTTC | CASSPTDGYTF
TRBJ2-3 | TRBD2 | NA | TRBV11-3 | TGTGCCAGCAGCTTAGGGAGGACTAGCGGGGCCCTTCGCACAGATACGCAGTATTTT | CASSLGRTSGALRTDTQYF
TRBJ1-1 | NA | NA | TRBV28 | TGTGCCAGCAGTTTAGAGGTAACCCCAGAAGCTTTCTTT | CASSLEVTPEAFF
TRBJ2-5 | NA | NA | TRBV9 | TGTGCCAGCAGCGCCCTGGGGGGGCTCAAAGAGACCCAGTACTTC | CASSALGGLKETQYF